The source of this T cell receptor beta chain is a study of shared clonotypes between healthy human individuals. Notes on the study in general: As a rule, naive subsets had a larger estimated richness than memory subsets.

The table lists this clone with a count of one. Its antigen remains unidentified. The CDR3 runs 14 residues. CDR1 and CDR2 (germline): SGHKS, YYEKEE (reference sequence). V lost 6 bases to trimming and J lost 5 bases, with 14 bases between them. The test was conducted at deep level. The repertoire was sequenced with immunoSEQ multiplex PCR; TCRdb's copy has only in-frame clones and lacks some. The table lists 2 million to 2.5 million clones, 80% to 95% of them singletons. The donors, healthy adults who were HIV-negative, had experienced no recent acute infections or vaccinations. The receptor's source is a man younger than 30 in good health. Some clones in this sample may be carry-over from other donors' samples. The chain is built from TRBV5-5 and TRBJ1-4; D possibly corresponds to TRBD1 (6 bases). Sequencing used naive CD4+ T cells from PBMCs. Subset described: CD45RA+ positively selected. The CDR3 protein is CASTWTALNEKLFF. In DNA form, the CDR3 reads TGTGCCAGCACCTGGACAGCTTTGAATGAAAAACTGTTTTTT.